In this sample, the clone carrying this TCR beta chain turned up many times. Its cognate antigen is unknown. CDR1 SGDLS and CDR2 YYNGEE come from the germline V gene. The CDR3 sequence is 15 residues long. Trimming stripped 0 bases from V and 4 bases from J, with 13 bases between. This record belongs to a study of breast tumors, draining lymph nodes, adjacent tissues. Overall study findings and caveats: That most tumor T cells come from lymph nodes remained unproven.

Samples came from axillary lymph nodes draining the breast cancer. TCRdb re-called the multiplex PCR reads with MiXCR, one entry per CDR3 protein. In the table there are around 170,000 distinct CDR3 sequences, approximately 30% of which are singletons. The source material was axillary lymph node tissue. This clonotype was obtained from a female donor with breast cancer. Some clones in this sample may be carry-over from other donors' samples. This chain uses TRBV9 with TRBJ1-2, with D maybe TRBD1 (5 bases). The CDR3 sequence is CASSVGWGLTYGYTF. The DNA for the CDR3 is TGTGCCAGCAGCGTAGGGTGGGGCCTAACCTATGGCTACACCTTC.